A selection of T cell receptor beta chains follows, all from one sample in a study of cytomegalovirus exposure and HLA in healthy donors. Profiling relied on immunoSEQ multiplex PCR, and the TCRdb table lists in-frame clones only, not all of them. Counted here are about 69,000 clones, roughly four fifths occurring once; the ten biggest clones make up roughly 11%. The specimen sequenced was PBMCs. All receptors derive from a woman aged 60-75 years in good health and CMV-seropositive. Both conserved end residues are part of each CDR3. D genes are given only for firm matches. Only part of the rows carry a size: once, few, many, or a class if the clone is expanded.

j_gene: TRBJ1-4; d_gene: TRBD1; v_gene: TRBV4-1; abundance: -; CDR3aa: CASSQDAGQGREKLFF; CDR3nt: TGCGCCAGCAGCCAAGATGCGGGACAGGGCCGTGAAAAACTGTTTTTT
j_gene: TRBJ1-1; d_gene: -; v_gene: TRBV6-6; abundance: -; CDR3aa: CASSLRVYTEAFF; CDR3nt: TGTGCCAGCAGCCTCAGGGTTTACACTGAAGCTTTCTTT
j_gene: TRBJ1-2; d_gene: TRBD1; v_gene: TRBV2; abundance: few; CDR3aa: CASSQTGGSNYGYTF; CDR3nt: TGTGCCAGCAGTCAGACAGGGGGCTCGAATTATGGCTACACCTTC
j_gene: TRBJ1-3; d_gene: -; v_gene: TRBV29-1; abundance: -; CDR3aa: CSGQAGAGNTIYF; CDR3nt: TGCAGCGGACAGGCAGGGGCAGGAAACACCATATATTTT
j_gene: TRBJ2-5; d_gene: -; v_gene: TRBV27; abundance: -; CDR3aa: CASSHGETQYF; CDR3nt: TGTGCCAGCAGCCACGGGGAGACCCAGTACTTC
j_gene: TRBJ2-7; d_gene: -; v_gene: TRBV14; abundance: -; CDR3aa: CASSSPFSRNYEQYF; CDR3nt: TGTGCCAGCAGCTCTCCCTTTTCTAGAAACTACGAGCAGTACTTC
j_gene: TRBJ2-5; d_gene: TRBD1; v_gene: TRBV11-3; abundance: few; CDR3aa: CASSLTQGETQYF; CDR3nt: TGTGCCAGCAGCCTGACACAGGGGGAGACCCAGTACTTC
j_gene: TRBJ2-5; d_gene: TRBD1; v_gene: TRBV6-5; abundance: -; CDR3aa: CASSYGAGGTQYF; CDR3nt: TGTGCCAGCAGTTATGGGGCAGGGGGGACCCAGTACTTC
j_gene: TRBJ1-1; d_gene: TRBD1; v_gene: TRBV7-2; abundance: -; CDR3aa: CASSRRTGDTEAFF; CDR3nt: TGTGCCAGCAGCCGCAGGACAGGGGACACTGAAGCTTTCTTT
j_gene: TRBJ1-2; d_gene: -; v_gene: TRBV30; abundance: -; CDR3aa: CAWSASGKGGYTF; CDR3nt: TGTGCCTGGAGTGCTTCGGGTAAAGGTGGCTACACCTTC
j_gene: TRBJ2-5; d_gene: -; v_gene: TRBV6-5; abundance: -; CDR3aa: CASSYMGGRETQYF; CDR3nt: TGTGCCAGCAGTTATATGGGGGGTCGGGAGACCCAGTACTTC
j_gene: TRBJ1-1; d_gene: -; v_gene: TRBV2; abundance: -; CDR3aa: CASSERGFF; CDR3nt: TGTGCCAGCAGTGAACGGGGTTTCTTT
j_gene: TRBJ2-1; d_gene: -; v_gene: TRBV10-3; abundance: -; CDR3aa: CAISERQALSSYNEQFF; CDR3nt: TGTGCCATCAGTGAGAGGCAGGCTCTAAGCTCCTACAATGAGCAGTTCTTC
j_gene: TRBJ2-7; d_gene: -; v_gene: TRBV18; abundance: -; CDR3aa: CASSPRGSEQYF; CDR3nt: TGTGCCAGCTCTCCCCGAGGGTCAGAGCAGTACTTC
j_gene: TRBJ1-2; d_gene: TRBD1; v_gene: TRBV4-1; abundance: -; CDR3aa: CASSQEEDRRYGYTF; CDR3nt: TGCGCCAGCAGCCAAGAGGAGGACAGGAGATATGGCTACACCTTC
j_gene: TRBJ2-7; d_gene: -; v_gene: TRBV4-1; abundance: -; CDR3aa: CASSLSQTTYEQYF; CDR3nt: TGCGCCAGCAGCCTCTCGCAGACTACCTACGAGCAGTACTTC
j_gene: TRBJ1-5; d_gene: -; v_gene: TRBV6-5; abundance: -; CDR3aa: CASSYSGFGNQPQHF; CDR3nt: TGTGCCAGCAGTTACTCTGGCTTTGGCAATCAGCCCCAGCATTTT
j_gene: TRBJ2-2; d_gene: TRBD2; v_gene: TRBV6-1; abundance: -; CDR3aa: CASILGLAGTGELFF; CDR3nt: TGTGCCAGCATCCTGGGACTAGCGGGCACCGGGGAGCTGTTTTTT
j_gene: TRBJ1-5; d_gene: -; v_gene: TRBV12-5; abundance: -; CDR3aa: CASGSSGNYLYSNQPQHF; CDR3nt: TGTGCTAGTGGTTCCTCCGGGAACTATCTTTATAGCAATCAGCCCCAGCATTTT
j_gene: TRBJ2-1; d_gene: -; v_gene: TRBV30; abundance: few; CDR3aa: CAWYRGRAYNEQFF; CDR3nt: TGTGCCTGGTATCGGGGGAGAGCCTACAATGAGCAGTTCTTC
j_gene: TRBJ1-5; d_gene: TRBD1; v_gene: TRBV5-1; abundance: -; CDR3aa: CASSIDRGPQHF; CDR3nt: TGCGCCAGCAGCATAGACAGGGGGCCCCAGCATTTT
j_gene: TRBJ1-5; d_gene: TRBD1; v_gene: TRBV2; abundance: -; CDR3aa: CASSKQGARGQPQHF; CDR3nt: TGTGCCAGCAGTAAACAGGGGGCTCGGGGACAGCCCCAGCATTTT
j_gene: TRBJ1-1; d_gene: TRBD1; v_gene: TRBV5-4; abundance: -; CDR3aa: CASSRGQGTEAFF; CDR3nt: TGTGCCAGCAGCCGGGGACAGGGCACTGAAGCTTTCTTT
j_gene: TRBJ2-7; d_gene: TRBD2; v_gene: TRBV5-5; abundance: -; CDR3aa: CASSLAGGSYEQYF; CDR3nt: TGTGCCAGCAGCTTGGCGGGGGGGAGCTACGAGCAGTACTTC
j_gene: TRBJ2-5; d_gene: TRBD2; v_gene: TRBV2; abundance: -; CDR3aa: CASILRTSGGETQYF; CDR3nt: TGTGCCAGCATTCTGCGGACTAGCGGGGGGGAGACCCAGTACTTC
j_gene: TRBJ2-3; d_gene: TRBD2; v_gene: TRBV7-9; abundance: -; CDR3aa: CASSSVTRLAGGTDTQYF; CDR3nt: TGTGCCAGCAGCTCGGTGACCCGACTAGCGGGGGGGACAGATACGCAGTATTTT
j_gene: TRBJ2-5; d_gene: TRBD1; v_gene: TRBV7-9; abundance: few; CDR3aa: CASSYRTGPYQETQYF; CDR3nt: TGTGCCAGCAGCTACCGGACAGGACCTTACCAAGAGACCCAGTACTTC
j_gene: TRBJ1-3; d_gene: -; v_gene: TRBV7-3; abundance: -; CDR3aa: CATNAKEGGGNTIYF; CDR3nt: TGTGCCACCAACGCGAAGGAAGGAGGCGGAAACACCATATATTTT
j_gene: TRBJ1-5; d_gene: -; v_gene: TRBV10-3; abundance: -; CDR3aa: CAISDAGDNQPQHF; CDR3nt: TGTGCCATCAGTGACGCAGGGGACAATCAGCCCCAGCATTTT
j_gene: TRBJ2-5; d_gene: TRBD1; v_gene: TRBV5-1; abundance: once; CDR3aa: CASSFGGQGAGETQYF; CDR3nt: TGCGCCAGCAGCTTCGGGGGACAGGGGGCTGGAGAGACCCAGTACTTC
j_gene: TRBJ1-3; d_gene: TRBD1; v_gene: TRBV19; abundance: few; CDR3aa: CASSQDRGATIYF; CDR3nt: TGTGCCAGTAGTCAGGACAGGGGAGCCACCATATATTTT
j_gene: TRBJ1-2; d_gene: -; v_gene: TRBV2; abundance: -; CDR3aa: CASSEEVNYGYTF; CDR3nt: TGTGCCAGCAGTGAGGAGGTGAACTATGGCTACACCTTC
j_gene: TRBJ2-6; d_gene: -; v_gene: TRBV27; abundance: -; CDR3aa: CASSKIERGTGADVLTF; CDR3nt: TGTGCCAGCAGTAAGATAGAAAGGGGAACTGGGGCCGACGTCCTGACTTTC
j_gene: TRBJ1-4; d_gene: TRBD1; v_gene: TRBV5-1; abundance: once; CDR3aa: CASSLGMTGGANEKLFF; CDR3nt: TGCGCCAGCAGCTTGGGGATGACAGGGGGCGCTAATGAAAAACTGTTTTTT
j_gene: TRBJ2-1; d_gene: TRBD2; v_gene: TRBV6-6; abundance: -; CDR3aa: CASSGLASFSYNEQFF; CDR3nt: TGTGCCAGCAGTGGACTAGCGTCTTTCTCCTACAATGAGCAGTTCTTC
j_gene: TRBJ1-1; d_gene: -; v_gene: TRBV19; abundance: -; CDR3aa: CASSSQGYTEAFF; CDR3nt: TGTGCCAGTAGTTCCCAGGGGTACACTGAAGCTTTCTTT
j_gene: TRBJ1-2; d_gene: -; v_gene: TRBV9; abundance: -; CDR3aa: CASSAAGDYGYTF; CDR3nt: TGTGCCAGCAGCGCCGCCGGAGATTATGGCTACACCTTC
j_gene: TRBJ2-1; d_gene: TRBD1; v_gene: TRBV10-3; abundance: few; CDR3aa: CAIGAGTDYNEQFF; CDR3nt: TGTGCCATCGGAGCCGGGACAGACTACAATGAGCAGTTCTTC
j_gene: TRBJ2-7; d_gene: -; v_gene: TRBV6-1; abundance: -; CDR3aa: CASSDTGFYEQYF; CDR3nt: TGTGCCAGCAGTGATACGGGATTCTACGAGCAGTACTTC
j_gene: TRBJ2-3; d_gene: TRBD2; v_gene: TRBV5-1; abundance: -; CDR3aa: CASGGTSGPTDTQYF; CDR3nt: TGCGCCAGCGGGGGGACTAGCGGTCCCACAGATACGCAGTATTTT
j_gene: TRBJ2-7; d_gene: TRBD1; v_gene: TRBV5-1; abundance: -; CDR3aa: CASSSDRDDEQYF; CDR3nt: TGCGCCAGCAGCTCGGACAGGGACGACGAGCAGTACTTC
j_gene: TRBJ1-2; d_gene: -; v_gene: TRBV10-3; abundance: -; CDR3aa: CAISSGDSGYTF; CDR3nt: TGTGCCATCAGTTCAGGGGATAGTGGCTACACCTTC
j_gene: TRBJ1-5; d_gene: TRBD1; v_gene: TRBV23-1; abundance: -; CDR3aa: CASSQSVIRTGDPYSNQPQHF; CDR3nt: TGCGCCAGCAGTCAATCGGTTATTAGGACAGGGGACCCATATAGCAATCAGCCCCAGCATTTT
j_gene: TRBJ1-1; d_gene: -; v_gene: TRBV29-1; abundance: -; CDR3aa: CSGAGSSATEAFF; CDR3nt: TGCAGCGGGGCGGGGTCGAGTGCCACTGAAGCTTTCTTT
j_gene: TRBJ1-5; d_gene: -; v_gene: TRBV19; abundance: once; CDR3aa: CASTRIPGGNQPQHF; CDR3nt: TGTGCCAGTACCCGTATCCCGGGGGGCAATCAGCCCCAGCATTTT
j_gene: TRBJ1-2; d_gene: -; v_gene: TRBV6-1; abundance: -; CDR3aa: CASSDAGNYGYTF; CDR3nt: TGTGCCAGCAGTGACGCAGGCAACTATGGCTACACCTTC
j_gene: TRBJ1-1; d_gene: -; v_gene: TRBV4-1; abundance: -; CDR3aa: CASSYAGTKYTEAFF; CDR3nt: TGCGCCAGCAGCTACGCCGGGACAAAGTACACTGAAGCTTTCTTT
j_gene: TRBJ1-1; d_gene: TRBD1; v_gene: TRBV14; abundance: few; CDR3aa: CASSPGGMIRNTEAFF; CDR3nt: TGTGCCAGCAGCCCAGGGGGGATGATCCGGAACACTGAAGCTTTCTTT
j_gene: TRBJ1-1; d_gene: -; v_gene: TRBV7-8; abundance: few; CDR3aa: CASSYLRQFRGTEAFF; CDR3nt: TGTGCCAGCAGCTACCTTAGACAGTTCAGGGGCACTGAAGCTTTCTTT
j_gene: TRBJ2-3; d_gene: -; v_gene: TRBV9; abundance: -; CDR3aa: CASSVTTYSDTQYF; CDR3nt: TGTGCCAGCAGCGTAACGACTTATTCAGATACGCAGTATTTT
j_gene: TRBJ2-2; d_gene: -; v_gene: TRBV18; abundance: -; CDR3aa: CASSPNNYYTGELFF; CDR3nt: TGTGCCAGCTCACCGAACAACTACTACACCGGGGAGCTGTTTTTT
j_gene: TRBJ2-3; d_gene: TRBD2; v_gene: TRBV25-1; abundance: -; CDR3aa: CASSELGAGGRTDTQYF; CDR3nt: TGTGCCAGCAGTGAATTAGGAGCGGGGGGCCGCACAGATACGCAGTATTTT
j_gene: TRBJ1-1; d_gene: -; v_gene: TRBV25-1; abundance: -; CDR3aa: CASSSYNSEAFF; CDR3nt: TGTGCCAGCAGTTCCTATAACTCTGAAGCTTTCTTT
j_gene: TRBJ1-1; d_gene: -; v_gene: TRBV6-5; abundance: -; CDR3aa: CASSYSARNTEAFF; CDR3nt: TGTGCCAGCAGTTACTCGGCACGGAACACTGAAGCTTTCTTT
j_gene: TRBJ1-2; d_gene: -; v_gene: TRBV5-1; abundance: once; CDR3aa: CASSSEGRVGYTF; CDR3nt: TGCGCCAGCAGCTCAGAGGGCCGGGTGGGCTACACCTTC